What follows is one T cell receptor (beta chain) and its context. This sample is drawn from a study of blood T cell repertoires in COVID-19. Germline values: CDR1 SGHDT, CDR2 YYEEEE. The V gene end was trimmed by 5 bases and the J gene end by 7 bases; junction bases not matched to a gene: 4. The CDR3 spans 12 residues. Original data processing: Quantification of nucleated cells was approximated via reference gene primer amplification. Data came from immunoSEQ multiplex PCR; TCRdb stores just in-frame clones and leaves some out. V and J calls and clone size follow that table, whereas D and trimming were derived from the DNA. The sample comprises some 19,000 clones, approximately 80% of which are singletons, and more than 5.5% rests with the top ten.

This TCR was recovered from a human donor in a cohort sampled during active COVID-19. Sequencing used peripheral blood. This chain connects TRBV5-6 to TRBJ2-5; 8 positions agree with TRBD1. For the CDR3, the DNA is TGTGCCAGCAGTGGACAGGGCGGGACCCAGTACTTC. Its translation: CASSGQGGTQYF.